This T cell receptor (beta chain) derives from a study of breast tumors, draining lymph nodes, adjacent tissues. Axillary draining lymph nodes of breast cancer patients supplied the node samples. One entry per CDR3 protein results from TCRdb running MiXCR on the multiplex PCR reads. Among around 230,000 distinct CDR3 sequences listed, approximately 31% were seen once. Study-level results: Data only fit, rather than demonstrated, lymph node origin of most tumor T cells. Luminal-like breast cancer showed significantly greater tumor-nontumor repertoire similarity than basal-like breast cancer did.

V lost 2 bases to trimming and J lost 4 bases, with 9 bases between them. The CDR3 is 13 amino acids. Germline assignment: CDR1 SGHDT and CDR2 YYEEEE. As to this clonotype: Its target is not known. It may be a read error: a sequence one base away is much more abundant.

The TCR was taken from a female donor with breast cancer. Some clones in this sample may be carry-over from other donors' samples. The specimen sequenced was axillary lymph node tissue. The chain uses TRBV5-6 and TRBJ1-2; possible D gene TRBD1, 5 bases. CDR3 amino acids: CASSFGGTYGYTF. CDR3 nucleotides: TGTGCCAGCAGCTTTGGTGGGACCTATGGCTACACCTTC.